The 29 T cell receptor beta chains reported below all come from one sample, sequenced in a study of shared clonotypes between healthy human individuals. Assay: immunoSEQ multiplex PCR; the TCRdb copy retains only in-frame clones and omits some. The table has approximately 720,000 clones, roughly 70% seen once. The sample taken for sequencing was memory CD4+ T cells sorted from blood. The subset is: CD45RA-negative fraction. These receptor sequences come from a woman in her 30s in good health.

This chain links TRBV2 with TRBJ2-1; 8 nucleotides align to TRBD2. This CDR3 contains 14 residues. V shed 4 bases and J 5 bases; nucleotides not matched to a gene: 4. Germline V gene lookup returns CDR1 SNHLY and CDR2 FYNNEI. Here the CDR3 DNA reads TGTGCCAGCAGTGCTAGCGGGTCCAACAATGAGCAGTTCTTC. Its translation is CASSASGSNNEQFF.

The CDR3 protein is CASSSTGTSSTGELFF. The CDR3 region has the DNA TGTGCCAGCAGTTCGACAGGGACTTCTAGCACCGGGGAGCTGTTTTTT. The chain couples TRBV13 to TRBJ2-2; perhaps TRBD1 as D (7 bases). CDR1 PRHDT and CDR2 FYEKMQ come from the germline V gene (reference sequence). With 6 bases removed from V and 4 bases from J, the gap between germline ends came to 18 bases. The CDR3 consists of 16 residues.

With respect to this clone: An end of the junction differs from the germline gene, which may be a read error. The chain links TRBV4-1 to TRBJ2-7; 11 nucleotides match TRBD2. The CDR3 extends over 16 amino acids. CDR1 and CDR2 (germline): MGHRA, YSYEKL. The CDR3 loop reads CASSSRTSGLSYEQYF. The CDR3 nucleotides are TGTGCCAGCAGCTCCAGGACTAGCGGGCTCTCCTACGAGCAGTACTTC.

This chain joins TRBV29-1 and TRBJ1-3; tentatively, D is TRBD1 (6 bases). V lost 6 bases to trimming and J lost 0 bases, with 12 bases between them. The germline V gene encodes CDR1 SQVTM and CDR2 ANQGSEA. There are 14 residues in the CDR3. In DNA, the CDR3 is TGCAGCGTGCGTACAGGGAGCTCTGGAAACACCATATATTTT. Translation: CSVRTGSSGNTIYF.

The chain is built from TRBV7-8 and TRBJ1-1; D gene uncertain. Per germline, CDR1 SGHVS and CDR2 FQNEAQ. Trimming removed 2 bases from V and 1 base from J, with 8 bases in between. The CDR3 totals 14 residues. The CDR3 nucleotides are TGTGCCAGCAGCTTATGGGCAGAGAACACTGAAGCTTTCTTT. Translating gives CASSLWAENTEAFF.

The V call is TRBV4-1, the J call TRBJ1-1, with D maybe TRBD1 (5 bases). The CDR3 runs to 13 residues. The ends were cut back, 6 bases at V and 4 bases at J, with 12 bases in the middle. Germline values: CDR1 MGHRA, CDR2 YSYEKL. Written as DNA, the CDR3 is TGCGCCAGCAGGAGGGACTGGGGCACTGAAGCTTTCTTT. The encoded protein is CASRRDWGTEAFF.

CDR3 bases: TGTGCCAGCAGCCAAGGGGGGACACTTAACTATGGCTACACCTTC. It yields the protein CASSQGGTLNYGYTF. J is TRBJ1-2 and V is TRBV4-2; TRBD1 is a possible D gene (6 bases). The germline CDR1 and CDR2 sequences are LGHNA and YNFKEQ. Trimming shortened V by 1 base and J by 1 base, and 10 bases separated the two germline ends. CDR3 length: 15 residues.

The J gene is TRBJ2-3, the V gene TRBV9; 10 nucleotides line up with TRBD2. The CDR3 runs to 15 residues. CDR1 and CDR2 (germline): SGDLS, YYNGEE. The V segment lost 2 bases and the J segment 7 bases; nucleotides outside the gene matches: 7. CDR3 region: CASSVLSGRVYTQYF. In DNA form, the CDR3 reads TGTGCCAGCAGCGTTCTAAGCGGGAGGGTGTATACGCAGTATTTT.

The table lists this clone with a count of one. This likely reflects a read error, since a far larger clone is one base away. Other DNA sequences within the sample encode an identical CDR3. The chain employs TRBV11-2 and TRBJ2-7, with 7 bases aligning to TRBD1. The J segment lost 3 bases and the V segment lost 5 bases, leaving 1 base of the junction unmatched. This CDR3 region has 12 residues. Germline lookup yields CDR1 SGHAT and CDR2 FQNNGV. The CDR3 DNA sequence: TGTGCCAGCAGCCGACAGGGCTACGAGCAGTACTTC. This encodes CASSRQGYEQYF. The complete variable domain, with remaining parts taken from reference TRBV11-2 and TRBJ2-7, reads EAGVAQSPRYKIIEKRQSVAFWCNPISGHATLYWYQQILGQGPKLLIQFQNNGVVDDSQLPKDRFSAERLKGVDSTLKIQPAKLEDSAVYLCASSRQGYEQYFGPGTRLTVT.

The V and J genes are TRBV28 and TRBJ2-7, with TRBD1 matching over 7 bases. CDR3 length equals 15 residues. Unmatched junction bases numbered 12, after V lost 7 bases and J lost 3 bases. Looked up from germline, CDR1 is MDHEN and CDR2 is SYDVKM. CDR3 DNA sequence: TGTGCCAGCACCTTAACAGGGGACAATGTCTACGAGCAGTACTTC. Translation: CASTLTGDNVYEQYF. Together with reference TRBV28 and TRBJ2-7, the CDR3 gives the full variable domain: DVKVTQSSRYLVKRTGEKVFLECVQDMDHENMFWYRQDPGLGLRLIYFSYDVKMKEKGDIPEGYSVSREKKERFSLILESASTNQTSMYLCASTLTGDNVYEQYFGPGTRLTVT.

The chain links TRBV6-1 to TRBJ1-2; 11 bases fit TRBD1. Per germline, CDR1 MNHNS and CDR2 SASEGT. The V and J ends lost 6 bases and 6 bases, in that order; junction bases with no gene match: 3. The CDR3 runs to 13 residues. The CDR3 loop reads CASRGQGVDGYTF. The CDR3 DNA reads TGTGCCAGCAGGGGACAGGGGGTCGATGGCTACACCTTC.

The rearrangement uses TRBV29-1 and TRBJ2-7; the D gene is possibly TRBD2 (5 bases). This CDR3 region has 14 residues. With 1 base removed from V and 7 bases from J, the gap between germline ends came to 17 bases. Germline CDR1 is SQVTM and CDR2 is ANQGSEA. CDR3 in amino acids: CSVEVLPRTGEQYF. CDR3 in DNA: TGCAGCGTTGAAGTCCTCCCTCGCACGGGGGAGCAGTACTTC.

The V call is TRBV28, the J call TRBJ2-7; D perhaps matches TRBD2 (6 bases). The V gene lost 6 bases and the J gene lost 5 bases, with 17 bases spanning the gap. Germline CDR1 and CDR2: MDHEN and SYDVKM. This CDR3 is built from 14 residues. CDR3 in amino acids: CASSRETGFNEQYF. The CDR3 DNA sequence: TGTGCCAGCAGCCGGGAGACGGGATTCAACGAGCAGTACTTC.

The chain recombines TRBV7-9 with TRBJ1-1; D gene unclear. The CDR3 is 14 amino acids. V was clipped by 5 bases and J by 1 base, with 11 bases between them. Germline V gene lookup returns CDR1 SEHNR and CDR2 FQNEAQ (reference sequence). Here the CDR3 DNA reads TGTGCCAGCAGCCAACCCGCCCCGAACACTGAAGCTTTCTTT. This encodes CASSQPAPNTEAFF.

This rearrangement joins TRBV7-9 to TRBJ2-6; D not resolved. The V end was cut by 4 bases, the J end by 0 bases, with 7 bases between. The CDR3 totals 15 residues. Looked up from germline, CDR1 is SEHNR and CDR2 is FQNEAQ (reference sequence). This chain's CDR3 is CASSYRVSGANVLTF. The CDR3 DNA reads as TGTGCCAGCAGCTACCGGGTCTCTGGGGCCAACGTCCTGACTTTC.

V gene TRBV5-4 combines with J gene TRBJ2-7; TRBD1 matches at 11 bases. The CDR3 sequence is 15 residues long. Germline V gene data show CDR1 as SGHNT and CDR2 as YYREEE (reference sequence). The junction had 4 bases not matched to a gene; V was cut back by 1 base and J by 4 bases. As DNA, the CDR3 is TGTGCCAGCAGCTTGACCGGGACAGGGGGATACGAGCAGTACTTC. This gives the protein CASSLTGTGGYEQYF.

The chain joins TRBV10-1 to TRBJ2-1; TRBD2 matches 14 bases. With 2 bases clipped from V and 10 bases from J, the junction kept 7 bases outside the gene matches. Germline CDR1 WNHNN, CDR2 SYGVQD (reference sequence). This CDR3 spans 16 amino acids. The CDR3 region has the DNA TGCGCCAGCAGTGAGGGGGGACTAGCGGGAGCACGGGAGCAGTTCTTC. Protein sequence: CASSEGGLAGAREQFF.

The chain couples TRBV27 to TRBJ2-1, with 13 bases aligning to TRBD2. V was pared by 3 bases and J by 10 bases, with 9 bases of the junction left unmatched. Germline-derived CDR1 and CDR2 are MNHEY and SMNVEV (reference sequence). The CDR3 is made up of 16 amino acids. The CDR3 is CASSLLLAGGSREQFF. The CDR3 DNA reads TGTGCCAGCAGTTTGCTACTAGCGGGAGGGTCACGGGAGCAGTTCTTC.

The rearrangement links TRBV5-1 to TRBJ2-1, with D maybe TRBD1 (6 bases). This CDR3 has 15 amino acids. Germline V gene data show CDR1 as SGHRS and CDR2 as YFSETQ. The V and J ends lost 7 bases and 1 base respectively, with 15 bases between them. The CDR3: CASSAGTLSYNEQFF. Written as DNA, the CDR3 is TGCGCCAGCTCGGCCGGGACACTTTCCTACAATGAGCAGTTCTTC.

CDR3 residues: CASSSHSGKVGYTF. The CDR3 DNA reads as TGTGCCAGCAGCTCCCACTCAGGGAAAGTTGGCTACACCTTC. The chain combines TRBV7-2 with TRBJ1-2, with D tentatively TRBD1 (5 bases). The CDR3 totals 14 residues. Germline V gives CDR1 SGHTA, CDR2 FQGNSA. V gave up 4 bases and J gave up 7 bases, with 16 bases separating them.

The rearrangement uses TRBV7-6 and TRBJ1-5, with 8 bases aligning to TRBD1. The CDR3 contains 15 residues. V was pared by 3 bases and J by 4 bases, with 5 bases of the junction left unmatched. Germline-derived CDR1 and CDR2 are SGHVS and FNYEAQ. CDR3 bases: TGTGCCAGCAGCTTCGGGACAGGTCTTAATCAGCCCCAGCATTTT. Translating gives CASSFGTGLNQPQHF.

The CDR3 here is CASTWRVGSYEQYF. The CDR3 nucleotides are TGTGCCAGCACTTGGAGGGTGGGCTCCTACGAGCAGTACTTC. The V call is TRBV28, the J call TRBJ2-7; possibly TRBD2 for D (6 bases). Trimming left V 7 bases short and J 0 bases short, with 13 bases between. CDR1 MDHEN and CDR2 SYDVKM come from the germline V gene. The CDR3 is 14 amino acids.

The chain combines TRBV7-2 with TRBJ2-2, with no clear D. V was trimmed by 0 bases and J by 0 bases, leaving 5 bases between them. The CDR3 is 15 residues long. Germline lookup yields CDR1 SGHTA and CDR2 FQGNSA. Here the CDR3 DNA reads TGTGCCAGCAGCTTAGCGAGCGCGAACACCGGGGAGCTGTTTTTT. Encoded protein: CASSLASANTGELFF. Full variable domain (rest looked up from reference TRBV7-2 and TRBJ2-2): GAGVSQSPSNKVTEKGKDVELRCDPISGHTALYWYRQSLGQGLEFLIYFQGNSAPDKSGLPSDRFSAERTGGSVSTLTIQRTQQEDSAVYLCASSLASANTGELFFGEGSRLTVL.

This clone came up a few times. V and J are TRBV28 and TRBJ1-2; a possible D gene is TRBD1 (6 bases). Trimming took off 6 bases at V and 1 base at J, with 18 bases between the two ends. Germline lookup yields CDR1 MDHEN and CDR2 SYDVKM. The CDR3 extends over 16 amino acids. CDR3 coding DNA: TGTGCCAGCAGGGACCAGGGGCGCACCCTTAACTATGGCTACACCTTC. As protein: CASRDQGRTLNYGYTF.

This clone has more than one count but fewer than ten. The V call is TRBV27, the J call TRBJ2-7; D possibly corresponds to TRBD2 (5 bases). V was cut by 0 bases and J by 5 bases, with 14 bases left in between. From germline, CDR1 is MNHEY and CDR2 SMNVEV (reference sequence). The CDR3 sequence is 15 residues long. The CDR3 DNA sequence: TGTGCCAGCAGTTTATCGCCCCCCGGGGAAAACGAGCAGTACTTC. This gives the protein CASSLSPPGENEQYF.

This rearrangement joins TRBV4-2 to TRBJ2-1, with TRBD2 identical over 11 bases. The CDR3 extends over 18 amino acids. CDR1 and CDR2 from the germline V gene are LGHNA and YNFKEQ. Losses at the gene ends were 3 bases for V and 8 bases for J; bases not matched to a gene: 15. CDR3 region: CASSHGLSTSGSMYEQFF. The CDR3 coding sequence is TGTGCCAGCAGCCACGGCCTTAGTACTAGCGGGAGTATGTATGAGCAGTTCTTC.

This clone was seen more than once but under ten times. The chain has TRBV28 and TRBJ1-1; D not certain. The CDR3 totals 13 residues. V dropped 2 bases and J dropped 9 bases, with 13 bases sitting between them. Germline lookup yields CDR1 MDHEN and CDR2 SYDVKM. CDR3 protein: CASSLPGFWKAFF. The CDR3 DNA reads as TGTGCCAGCAGTTTACCGGGGTTTTGGAAAGCTTTCTTT.

This clone was seen a single time. The V gene is TRBV5-3, the J gene TRBJ1-5; the D gene is possibly TRBD1 (6 bases). TRBV5-3 is reported as an ORF; its role is uncertain. V was shortened by 4 bases and J by 5 bases, with 10 bases between the two germline ends. CDR3 length equals 13 residues. In DNA, the CDR3 is TGTGCCAGAAGCCCCGAGGGGGATCAGCCCCAGCATTTT. Translating it yields CARSPEGDQPQHF.

The chain employs TRBV28 and TRBJ2-2; D unresolved. Between the trimmed V and J ends, which lost 7 bases and 5 bases, there was a span of 14 bases. The germline gives CDR1 MDHEN, CDR2 SYDVKM. The CDR3 is 14 amino acids. CDR3 DNA sequence: TGTGCCAGCAAGTCGCTTACTCGGACCGGGGAGCTGTTTTTT. Translating gives CASKSLTRTGELFF.